This paragraph reports one T cell receptor beta chain. What this receptor recognizes is not known. No clone much larger than this one lies a single base away; base qualities are absent. These data come from a study of blood T cell repertoires in COVID-19 (dated by TCRdb to about 2020). At the level of the whole study: The collaborator samples originated in the United States, Italy and Spain and spanned the acute and convalescent phases of COVID-19. The prospective study material was composed of cDNA or gDNA derived from T cells, B-cell-depleted T cells, or PBMCs. Deeply sampled blood TCRbeta repertoires from subjects exposed to, actively infected with, or recovered from COVID-19 were included in the dataset. A freely available public database, intended as a resource for researchers studying the immune response to SARS-CoV-2, is where the repertoires were released. The samples were drawn from the first 160 participants of the ongoing ImmuneRACE study and from 1,254 subjects provided by 6 global collaborators. Nearly every sample came with metadata listing a de-identified subject ID, COVID-19 status, age in years and sex. Where available, HLA class I and class II types were taken from metadata supplied by the sample provider and were not determined by assay-based typing. Findings and caveats that apply to the study as a whole: How much clinical and demographic metadata was included differed by source and by participant, and the metadata was provided uncurated.

TCRbeta CDR3 regions were amplified from genomic DNA by means of the immunoSEQ Assay, a bias-controlled multiplex PCR. Per the source publication's procedure: The number of nucleated cells in each sample was estimated by amplification of reference gene primers within the assay. To quantify the absolute abundance of each unique TCRbeta CDR3 rearrangement, sequence reads were collapsed and filtered. Productive Simpson clonality was computed per sample as the square root of Simpson's diversity index over productive rearrangements. TCRdb carries this immuneACCESS record with in-frame sequences only. Its versions omit some clonotypes, under half of them owing to an unresolved V gene in the studies checked, with the rest unexplained. V, J and clone size are those of that table, while D and trimming were read from the DNA. Recorded for this sample are about 62,000 clones; over 75% of them occurred a single time. The ten largest clones take up over 15% of the sample.

At one collaborating source in Seattle, patients were enrolled during active infection and were followed longitudinally through the course of disease. Whole blood was collected in K2EDTA tubes by collaborating institutions according to the institutions' own protocols. Collaborator samples were shipped for TCRbeta analysis as frozen whole blood, isolated PBMCs, or DNA extracted from either sample type. Input material: peripheral blood. The TCR comes from a woman aged 55-69 years with COVID-19, enrolled during active disease.

The CDR3 has the sequence CASSPLDGSNTEAFF. In nucleotides, the sequence is TGTGCCAGCTCACCTCTCGACGGGAGTAACACTGAAGCTTTCTTT. The chain uses TRBV18 and TRBJ1-1; the D gene cannot be resolved reliably. Cut back by 3 bases and 2 bases, the V and J ends lie 13 bases apart. Measured from the cysteine to the phenylalanine, the CDR3 is 15 residues long. CDR3 DNA is the only sequence kept; it has 45 bases, read in frame from the first base. According to the germline V gene, CDR1 reads KGHSH and CDR2 reads LQKENI.